This passage covers 25 T cell receptor beta chains from one sample sequenced in a study of CD4 T cells in relation to SARS-CoV-2 and coronaviruses. The unexposed donors gave CD4+ T cells in about 2011-2019, prior to COVID-19. Assay used: immunoSEQ multiplex PCR; TCRdb lists only in-frame clones, some missing. The table lists 68,000 or so clones, approximately 93% of them singletons, with 0.23% in the top ten. The sequenced sample consisted of naive CD4+ T cells from PBMCs. Subset reported: naive CD4+ T cells isolated by negative enrichment. Every receptor here comes from a human donor in good health.

V usage is TRBV7-8 and J usage is TRBJ1-2; TRBD1 might be the D (5 bases). V lost 0 bases to trimming and J lost 6 bases, with 14 bases between them. Germline V gene data show CDR1 as SGHVS and CDR2 as FQNEAQ. The CDR3 covers 15 residues. The CDR3 DNA reads as TGTGCCAGCAGCTTAGCGGGAAGGTGGGGGAATGGCTACACCTTC. The encoded protein is CASSLAGRWGNGYTF.

This chain joins TRBV19 and TRBJ2-3, with 9 bases that match TRBD1. The V gene's germline CDR1 is LNHDA and CDR2 SQIVND (reference sequence). V was pared by 10 bases and J by 3 bases, with 8 bases of the junction left unmatched. The CDR3 has 14 amino acids. CDR3 DNA: TGTGCCACTAGGGACAGGGTGGTGACAGATACGCAGTATTTT. Its translation is CATRDRVVTDTQYF.

This clone showed up just once. V usage is TRBV9 and J usage is TRBJ2-5, with D possibly being TRBD1 (7 bases). There are 16 residues in the CDR3. Germline V lookup: CDR1 SGDLS, CDR2 YYNGEE. Trimming removed 0 bases from V and 5 bases from J, with 17 bases in between. CDR3 DNA sequence: TGTGCCAGCAGCGTAGCTACCGGAGGGGGCTGGGAGACCCAGTACTTC. Translated: CASSVATGGGWETQYF.

This chain links TRBV6-4 with TRBJ1-1, with D possibly being TRBD1 (5 bases). V was clipped by 6 bases and J by 0 bases, with 8 bases between them. The CDR3 loop spans 13 amino acids. CDR1 and CDR2 (germline): MRHNA, SNTAGT. The CDR3 spells CASSDSLNTEAFF. The DNA of the CDR3 is TGTGCCAGCAGCGACAGTCTGAACACTGAAGCTTTCTTT.

The CDR3, as DNA: TGTGCCAGCATCTCCGGGGGGGATAATGAAAAACTGTTTTTT. Its protein is CASISGGDNEKLFF. V and J are TRBV7-9 and TRBJ1-4; the D gene is possibly TRBD1 (5 bases). The CDR3 is made up of 14 amino acids. Between the trimmed V and J ends, which lost 7 bases and 4 bases, there was a span of 13 bases. Germline values: CDR1 SEHNR, CDR2 FQNEAQ (reference sequence). Supplemented by reference TRBV7-9 and TRBJ1-4, the full variable domain reads DTGVSQNPRHKITKRGQNVTFRCDPISEHNRLYWYRQTLGQGPEFLTYFQNEAQLEKSRLLSDRFSAERPKGSFSTLEIQRTEQGDSAMYLCASISGGDNEKLFFGSGTQLSVL.

This chain uses TRBV28 with TRBJ1-4, with D uncertain. V lost 5 bases, J lost 8 bases, and 15 bases lay in between. From germline, CDR1 is MDHEN and CDR2 SYDVKM. This CDR3 is 14 amino acids long. The CDR3 protein is CASSNGGPEEKLFF. The CDR3 bases are TGTGCCAGCAGTAACGGAGGGCCGGAGGAAAAACTGTTTTTT.

This sequence joins TRBV7-3 and TRBJ1-1, with a tentative D call TRBD1 (5 bases). V was cut by 4 bases and J by 0 bases, with 18 bases left in between. Germline loops: CDR1 SGHTA, CDR2 FQGTGA. CDR3 length: 17 amino acids. The CDR3 here is CASSSSGTRGMNTEAFF. In DNA, the CDR3 is TGTGCCAGCAGCTCGAGTGGGACCCGCGGCATGAACACTGAAGCTTTCTTT.

This chain connects TRBV5-4 to TRBJ1-1; D gene ambiguous. The CDR3 has 16 amino acids. V dropped 10 bases and J dropped 0 bases, with 22 bases sitting between them. CDR1 and CDR2 (germline): SGHNT, YYREEE (reference sequence). As DNA, the CDR3 is TGTGCCGCCCGCAGAGCGGAGGAGGGCATGAACACTGAAGCTTTCTTT. Translated: CAARRAEEGMNTEAFF.

This clone was seen just once. This chain joins TRBV10-3 and TRBJ2-7; the match to TRBD2 covers 7 bases. There are 14 residues in the CDR3. Germline lookup yields CDR1 ENHRY and CDR2 SYGVKD. The ends lost 8 bases at V and 0 bases at J; junction bases unmatched: 7. The CDR3 DNA follows: TGTGCCATCGGGAGGGGCAAAAGCTCCTACGAGCAGTACTTC. Translation: CAIGRGKSSYEQYF.

As for this clone: Additional DNA sequences in this sample encode the identical CDR3. V and J are TRBV2 and TRBJ1-1; no definite D call. Trimming shortened V by 4 bases and J by 0 bases, and 6 bases separated the two germline ends. This CDR3 comprises 13 residues. In germline, CDR1 is SNHLY, CDR2 FYNNEI. The CDR3 region is CASSVELNTEAFF. DNA of the CDR3: TGTGCCAGCAGTGTTGAGTTGAACACTGAAGCTTTCTTT.

A remark on this clone: The germline gene is not matched at one end of the junction; a read error may be the cause. The chain links TRBV7-7 to TRBJ2-7; 9 nucleotides line up with TRBD2. CDR1 is SSHAT and CDR2 is FNYEAQ in the germline V gene (reference sequence). The CDR3 has 13 amino acids. CDR3 coding DNA: TGTGCTAGCAGCTCAGGACTAGCGAACGAGCAGTACTTC. Translating it yields CASSSGLANEQYF.

The genes are TRBV7-9 and TRBJ2-7; 9 bases align to TRBD1. CDR1 is SEHNR and CDR2 is FQNEAQ in the germline V gene (reference sequence). V was clipped by 5 bases and J by 3 bases; unmatched bases: 11. The CDR3 sequence is 16 residues long. CDR3 sequence: CASSLRAGQGNYEQYF. The CDR3 region has the DNA TGTGCCAGCAGCCTTAGGGCCGGACAGGGGAACTACGAGCAGTACTTC.

The rearrangement links TRBV15 to TRBJ2-4; D gene unclear. The CDR3 has 15 residues. Germline V gene sequence: CDR1 LNHNV, CDR2 YYDKDF (reference sequence). V was clipped by 3 bases and J by 2 bases, with 11 bases between them. CDR3 in DNA: TGTGCCACCAGCAGCTTGGGCAGGTCCAAAAACATTCAGTACTTC. This sequence encodes CATSSLGRSKNIQYF.

The chain is built from TRBV3-1 (or the pseudogene TRBV3-2) and TRBJ2-5; possibly TRBD1 for D (6 bases). Germline assignment: CDR1 LGHDT and CDR2 YNNKEL (reference sequence). Trimming shortened V by 0 bases and J by 6 bases, and 11 bases separated the two germline ends. CDR3 size: 14 residues. The CDR3 region has the DNA TGTGCCAGCAGCCAAGAAGGGCAGGGGAAGACCCAGTACTTC. Translation gives CASSQEGQGKTQYF.

The J gene is TRBJ2-7, the V gene TRBV15; perhaps TRBD2 as D (5 bases). CDR1 LNHNV and CDR2 YYDKDF come from the germline V gene (reference sequence). This CDR3 has 15 residues. Trimming removed 3 bases from V and 3 bases from J, with 15 bases in between. The CDR3 here is CATSRAGGSRYEQYF. DNA for the CDR3: TGTGCCACCAGCAGGGCCGGTGGGAGCCGCTACGAGCAGTACTTC.

This clone came up once. Here the CDR3 reads CASSPGGRVIDTQYF. For the CDR3, the DNA is TGTGCCAGCTCCCCCGGTGGCCGGGTAATAGATACGCAGTATTTT. This chain links TRBV18 with TRBJ2-3; D remains unclear. The CDR3 covers 15 residues. V was shortened by 6 bases and J by 5 bases, with 18 bases between the two germline ends. Germline CDR1 and CDR2: KGHSH and LQKENI.

The chain combines TRBV28 with TRBJ2-1, with 15 bases that match TRBD2. Germline CDR1 is MDHEN and CDR2 is SYDVKM. CDR3 size: 18 residues. J gave up 0 bases and V 5 bases, and 5 bases lay outside the gene matches. The CDR3 protein is CASSGLAGGMSSYNEQFF. As DNA, the CDR3 is TGTGCCAGCAGTGGACTAGCGGGAGGGATGAGCTCCTACAATGAGCAGTTCTTC.

This chain joins TRBV7-3 and TRBJ1-1, with D tentatively TRBD1 (5 bases). The CDR3 is 13 residues long. The germline V gene has CDR1 SGHTA and CDR2 FQGTGA. V was pared by 2 bases and J by 5 bases, with 9 bases between. In nucleotides, the CDR3 is TGTGCCAGCAGCTTATCAGGGAGAACTGAAGCTTTCTTT. This codes for CASSLSGRTEAFF.

The chain is built from TRBV7-9 and TRBJ2-6, with 8 bases aligning to TRBD1. This CDR3 is 18 amino acids long. The germline V gene encodes CDR1 SEHNR and CDR2 FQNEAQ (reference sequence). V lost 1 base and J lost 3; bases outside the gene matches: 8. The CDR3 DNA is TGTGCCAGCAGCTTAGGTACAGGGGGACATGTTGGGGCCAACGTCCTGACTTTC. This encodes CASSLGTGGHVGANVLTF.

This clone was seen only once. The V call is TRBV12-3 or TRBV12-4, the J call TRBJ1-1; D not certain. This CDR3 comprises 11 residues. Between the trimmed V and J ends, which lost 8 bases and 4 bases, there was a span of 8 bases. The CDR3 is CASYGSTEAFF. CDR3 DNA sequence: TGTGCCAGCTATGGCTCCACTGAAGCTTTCTTT.

The rearrangement links TRBV19 to TRBJ2-1, with 11 nucleotides matching TRBD2. CDR3 size: 16 residues. The V segment lost 6 bases and the J segment 8 bases; nucleotides outside the gene matches: 12. The germline V gene encodes CDR1 LNHDA and CDR2 SQIVND (reference sequence). The chain's CDR3 is CASRVLAGVGGDEQFF. CDR3 nucleotide sequence: TGTGCCAGTAGAGTACTAGCGGGAGTGGGTGGGGATGAGCAGTTCTTC.

This chain links TRBV5-1 with TRBJ2-7; no clear D gene. Trimming took 5 bases from V and 5 from J, leaving 11 bases between them. In germline, CDR1 is SGHRS, CDR2 YFSETQ. The CDR3 contains 12 residues. The CDR3 sequence: CASRLGWNEQYF. The CDR3 DNA reads as TGCGCCAGCAGGCTAGGATGGAACGAGCAGTACTTC.

The rearrangement links TRBV28 to TRBJ2-2; D gene uncertain. CDR3 length equals 13 residues. The V and J ends lost 6 bases and 3 bases respectively, with 8 bases between them. Germline values: CDR1 MDHEN, CDR2 SYDVKM. CDR3 nucleotide sequence: TGTGCCAGCAGCCGCTTGGACACCGGGGAGCTGTTTTTT. It specifies CASSRLDTGELFF.

V and J are TRBV28 and TRBJ2-5; 9 positions agree with TRBD1. Germline CDR1 MDHEN, CDR2 SYDVKM. V lost 4 bases to trimming and J lost 4 bases; unmatched junction nucleotides: 4. The CDR3 spans 14 residues. The CDR3 here is CASSSRQGGETQYF. CDR3 DNA: TGTGCCAGCAGTTCTAGACAGGGGGGAGAGACCCAGTACTTC.

The V and J genes are TRBV12-2 and TRBJ1-5. TRBV12-2 is given as a pseudogene. The CDR3 contains 18 residues. The CDR3 region has the DNA TGTGCAAGTCGCTTGGATCGGGGCGGGGGGTATAGCAATCAGCCCCAGCATTTT. Its translation is CASRLDRGGGYSNQPQHF.